The clone carrying this T cell receptor beta chain has a count of ten or more. Its antigen is undetermined. Library construction for TCR beta used iRepertoire HTBI primers and Arm-PCR of CDR3 regions. Each CDR3 protein is one row after TCRdb ran MiXCR on the multiplex PCR reads. The sample carries approximately 310,000 distinct CDR3 sequences, over 15% recorded once. Indicated time point: newly diagnosed GD, antithyroid drugs for less than 3 months. Preparation of the TCR library used RNA extracted from PBMCs. This specimen comes from a study of regulatory T cells in long-lasting Graves disease. General observations from the study: Samples came from peripheral blood alone, without thyroid tissue.

This CDR3 has 15 amino acids. With 4 bases clipped from V and 4 bases from J, the junction kept 6 bases outside the gene matches. The germline V gene encodes CDR1 LGHDT and CDR2 YNNKEL (reference sequence). This rearrangement joins TRBV3-1 to TRBJ2-2, with 7 bases lining up with TRBD2. This sequence originates from a female donor with Graves disease. This specimen consisted of peripheral blood mononuclear cells (PBMCs), obtained at new diagnosis, from a patient treated with antithyroid drugs. The CDR3, as DNA: TGTGCCAGCAGCCCCAGGCTAGCGGTCACCGGGGAGCTGTTTTTT. Amino acids: CASSPRLAVTGELFF.